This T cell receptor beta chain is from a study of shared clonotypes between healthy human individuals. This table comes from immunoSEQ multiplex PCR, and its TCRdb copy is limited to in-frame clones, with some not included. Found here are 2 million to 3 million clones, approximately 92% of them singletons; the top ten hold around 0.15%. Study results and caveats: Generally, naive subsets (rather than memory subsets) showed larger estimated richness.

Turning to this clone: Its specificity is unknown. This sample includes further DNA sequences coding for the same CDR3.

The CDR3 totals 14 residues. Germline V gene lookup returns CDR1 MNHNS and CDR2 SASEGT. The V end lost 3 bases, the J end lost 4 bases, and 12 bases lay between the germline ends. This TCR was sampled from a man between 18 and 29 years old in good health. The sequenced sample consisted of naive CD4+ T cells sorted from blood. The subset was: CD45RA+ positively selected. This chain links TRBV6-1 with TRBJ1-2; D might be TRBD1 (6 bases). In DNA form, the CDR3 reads TGTGCCAGCAGTGAGGCAGGGGAAGGCTATGGCTACACCTTC. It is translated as CASSEAGEGYGYTF.